This T cell receptor (beta chain) was obtained from a study of shared clonotypes between healthy human individuals. General study results and limits: Roughly 5% of naive CD4 clonotypes were shared across several donors. Generation probability values for non-shared clonotypes were lower than those for clonotypes shared by all four donors.

Data came from immunoSEQ multiplex PCR; TCRdb stores just in-frame clones and leaves some out. The sample holds about 340,000 clones, roughly 70% seen once. Remarks on this clone: Its antigen remains unidentified.

The V gene lost 0 bases and the J gene lost 3 bases, with 12 bases spanning the gap. This CDR3 spans 15 amino acids. In germline, CDR1 is SGHNT, CDR2 YYREEE (reference sequence). A split of CD4+ cells into CD45RA+ naive and CD45RA-negative memory subsets was performed. The TCR sequence derives from a young man in good health. The sequencing sample was made of memory CD4+ T cells sorted from blood. This sample's subset: CD45RA-negative fraction. The genes are TRBV5-4 and TRBJ1-1, with D maybe TRBD1 (5 bases). CDR3 loop: CASSLALGGDTEAFF. The DNA for the CDR3 is TGTGCCAGCAGCTTGGCCCTCGGGGGGGACACTGAAGCTTTCTTT.